This T cell receptor (beta chain) was sequenced for a study of identical twins. This CDR3 contains 16 residues. V was pared by 6 bases and J by 5 bases, with 17 bases between. From germline, CDR1 is SGHVS and CDR2 FQNEAQ. This clonotype has a count of ten or more. TCRdb redid the calling of the 5' RACE reads with MiXCR, one entry per CDR3 protein. This table has approximately 210,000 distinct CDR3 sequences, about 15% appearing once. Separately, the same data were catalogued under a study of T cells expressing NK-cell markers. That paper notes: NKG2C+ dominant clonotype frequencies in six or seven donors were 1.0-7.0% of CD8+ T cells. In a few donors, dominant clonotypes made up about 28.3-65% of CD3+CD56-NKG2C+ cells.

Material for sequencing was CD8+ T cells sorted from blood. The rearrangement uses TRBV7-8 and TRBJ1-6; no clear D. The receptor was derived from a woman aged 18 to 35 in good health. The CDR3 DNA reads TGTGCCAGCAGTTCCTATACCGGGATCCATAATTCACCCCTCCACTTT. It is translated as CASSSYTGIHNSPLHF.